The 31 T cell receptor beta chains in this list originate from one sample, sequenced in a study of T cell responses to AZD1222 COVID-19 vaccine. Assay used: immunoSEQ multiplex PCR; TCRdb lists only in-frame clones, some missing. The sample contains roughly 100,000 clones, 84% of which appear only once. The source was peripheral blood, collected on day 0 of AZD1222 vaccination. These TCRs come from an adult in good health.

This clone turned up a few times. V is TRBV29-1 and J is TRBJ1-5; possibly TRBD1 for D (5 bases). The CDR3 spans 14 residues. The germline V gene encodes CDR1 SQVTM and CDR2 ANQGSEA. Trimming stripped 6 bases from V and 6 bases from J, with 18 bases between. The CDR3 spells CSVILQPGGQPQHF. As DNA, the CDR3 is TGCAGCGTCATACTTCAGCCTGGGGGTCAGCCCCAGCATTTT.

V usage is TRBV28 and J usage is TRBJ2-2, with D perhaps TRBD1 (6 bases). The CDR3 totals 16 residues. With 7 bases removed from V and 6 bases from J, the gap between germline ends came to 21 bases. The germline gives CDR1 MDHEN, CDR2 SYDVKM. The CDR3 reads CASNGSPGKGAGELFF. The CDR3 DNA sequence: TGTGCCAGCAACGGATCGCCCGGAAAGGGGGCCGGGGAGCTGTTTTTT.

V is TRBV5-1 and J is TRBJ1-5; perhaps TRBD1 as D (6 bases). V lost 3 bases to trimming and J lost 5 bases, with 12 bases between them. CDR1 and CDR2 (germline): SGHRS, YFSETQ. The CDR3 length is 14 residues. CDR3 DNA: TGCGCCAGCAGCTCCGGGACACCTGATCAGCCCCAGCATTTT. Amino acids: CASSSGTPDQPQHF.

The chain recombines TRBV4-3 with TRBJ2-4; the match to TRBD2 covers 8 bases. With 1 base clipped from V and 6 bases from J, the junction kept 8 bases outside the gene matches. From germline, CDR1 is LGHNA and CDR2 YSLEER. This CDR3 comprises 16 residues. The CDR3 DNA is TGCGCCAGCAGCCAAGGGGGAAGCGGGGGATTAAACATTCAGTACTTC. Encoded protein: CASSQGGSGGLNIQYF.

The chain recombines TRBV5-1 with TRBJ2-5; 9 bases match TRBD2. The CDR3 contains 15 residues. Germline trimming cut 4 bases from V and 4 bases from J; bases unmatched to any gene: 8. Germline assignment: CDR1 SGHRS and CDR2 YFSETQ. The CDR3 DNA sequence: TGCGCCAGCAGCCAAACCGGGACTAGCTCAGAGACCCAGTACTTC. The encoded protein is CASSQTGTSSETQYF.

The chain combines TRBV14 with TRBJ2-1, with D unclear. Germline values: CDR1 SGHDN, CDR2 FVKESK. V lost 4 bases and J 11 bases, leaving 12 bases between the germline ends. CDR3 size: 12 residues. CDR3 loop: CASSRINYKQFF. DNA of the CDR3: TGTGCCAGCAGCCGAATTAACTATAAGCAGTTCTTC. The full variable domain, its missing parts supplied by reference TRBV14 and TRBJ2-1, is EAGVTQFPSHSVIEKGQTVTLRCDPISGHDNLYWYRRVMGKEIKFLLHFVKESKQDESGMPNNRFLAERTGGTYSTLKVQPAELEDSGVYFCASSRINYKQFFGPGTRLTVL.

The rearrangement joins TRBV11-2 to TRBJ1-5; possibly TRBD1 for D (6 bases). This CDR3 is built from 16 residues. The V end was cut by 2 bases, the J end by 1 base, with 12 bases between. Germline V gene data show CDR1 as SGHAT and CDR2 as FQNNGV. The CDR3 coding sequence is TGTGCCAGCAGCTTATCGGCGGGGACAAGCAATCAGCCCCAGCATTTT. It specifies CASSLSAGTSNQPQHF.

The chain employs TRBV5-1 and TRBJ2-1, with 10 positions matching TRBD2. The CDR3 sequence is 16 residues long. The V gene's germline CDR1 is SGHRS and CDR2 YFSETQ. The trim removed 0 bases at V and 7 bases at J, leaving 7 bases unmatched. Here the CDR3 DNA reads TGCGCCAGCAGCTTGGTGTCTAGCGGGGGCAATAATGAGCAGTTCTTC. Residues: CASSLVSSGGNNEQFF. Supplemented by reference TRBV5-1 and TRBJ2-1, the full variable domain reads KAGVTQTPRYLIKTRGQQVTLSCSPISGHRSVSWYQQTPGQGLQFLFEYFSETQRNKGNFPGRFSGRQFSNSRSEMNVSTLELGDSALYLCASSLVSSGGNNEQFFGPGTRLTVL.

The rearrangement uses TRBV6-5 and TRBJ1-2; 9 bases are a match to TRBD1. Germline-derived CDR1 and CDR2 are MNHEY and SVGAGI. Trimming took 6 bases from V and 2 from J; bases not matched to a gene: 4. This CDR3 has 14 residues. The CDR3 loop reads CASSGGTGNYGYTF. The DNA of the CDR3 is TGTGCCAGCAGCGGGGGGACAGGGAACTATGGCTACACCTTC.

This chain links TRBV28 with TRBJ1-1; D remains ambiguous. The V gene lost 2 bases and the J gene lost 5 bases, with 9 bases spanning the gap. The CDR3 is 13 amino acids. Germline CDR1 MDHEN, CDR2 SYDVKM. CDR3 nucleotide sequence: TGTGCCAGCAGTTTAGAGGGAAGGACTGAAGCTTTCTTT. This codes for CASSLEGRTEAFF.

V and J are TRBV27 and TRBJ1-6, with TRBD1 identical over 9 bases. The CDR3 is 14 residues long. The germline V gene encodes CDR1 MNHEY and CDR2 SMNVEV (reference sequence). The J segment lost 10 bases and the V segment lost 4 bases, leaving 5 bases of the junction unmatched. The CDR3 is CASSSSGQGSPLHF. The CDR3 DNA reads as TGTGCCAGCAGTTCTTCAGGACAGGGGTCACCCCTCCACTTT.

This clone was seen a handful of times. V usage is TRBV9 and J usage is TRBJ2-1; weak D call: TRBD2 (6 bases). The ends were cut back, 0 bases at V and 9 bases at J, with 19 bases in the middle. The CDR3 totals 16 residues. Germline V lookup: CDR1 SGDLS, CDR2 YYNGEE. The CDR3 protein is CASSVVGGGSYVEQFF. In DNA form, the CDR3 reads TGTGCCAGCAGCGTAGTGGGCGGAGGGAGCTATGTTGAGCAGTTCTTC.

The CDR3 bases are TGTGCTAGTGGTTTGGGGACATCTCAAACTGGAAACACCATATATTTT. It specifies CASGLGTSQTGNTIYF. V and J are TRBV12-5 and TRBJ1-3; D may be TRBD1 (5 bases). Germline V gene sequence: CDR1 LGHNT, CDR2 FRNRAP. This CDR3 is built from 16 residues. V was shortened by 1 base and J by 2 bases, with 12 bases between the two germline ends.

The chain recombines TRBV18 with TRBJ1-2; D is undetermined. The germline V gene encodes CDR1 KGHSH and CDR2 LQKENI. The length of the CDR3 is 13 residues. Trimming took off 2 bases at V and 2 bases at J, with 6 bases between the two ends. The CDR3 here is CASSPEINYGYTF. CDR3 bases: TGTGCCAGCTCACCAGAAATCAACTATGGCTACACCTTC.

The rearrangement links TRBV5-1 to TRBJ1-3; maybe TRBD1 (5 bases). V was cut by 1 base and J by 0 bases, with 14 bases left in between. The CDR3 runs to 17 residues. Germline V gene sequence: CDR1 SGHRS, CDR2 YFSETQ. CDR3: CASSLSYGGSSGNTIYF. The CDR3 DNA sequence: TGCGCCAGCAGCTTGTCATACGGGGGGAGCTCTGGAAACACCATATATTTT.

In its sample, this clone was seen once. This chain links TRBV13 with TRBJ1-4; 10 nucleotides line up with TRBD1. Unmatched junction bases numbered 9, after V lost 3 bases and J lost 5 bases. The CDR3 covers 17 residues. Germline V gives CDR1 PRHDT, CDR2 FYEKMQ (reference sequence). CDR3 in DNA: TGTGCCAGCAGCTTTGGAGACCCGGGACAGGGGAATGAAAAACTGTTTTTT. Its translation is CASSFGDPGQGNEKLFF.

The rearrangement links TRBV11-1 to TRBJ2-1, with a weak D call TRBD1 (5 bases). This CDR3 region has 15 residues. Germline CDR1 SGHAT, CDR2 FQDESV (reference sequence). Trimming removed 5 bases from V and 2 bases from J, with 13 bases in between. The CDR3 bases are TGTGCCAGCAGCCACGACAAGGGGCCCTACAATGAGCAGTTCTTC. It specifies CASSHDKGPYNEQFF.

V and J are TRBV11-3 and TRBJ2-5; 8 nucleotides agree with TRBD2. J gave up 2 bases and V 1 base, and 9 bases lay outside the gene matches. Germline lookup yields CDR1 SGHNT and CDR2 YENEEA. The CDR3 is 17 amino acids. The CDR3 nucleotides read TGTGCCAGCAGCTTAGGGGTTGCTAGCGGGCAGCAAGAGACCCAGTACTTC. As protein: CASSLGVASGQQETQYF.

V is TRBV2 and J is TRBJ1-5; the D is unclear. Germline assignment: CDR1 SNHLY and CDR2 FYNNEI. The CDR3 extends over 13 amino acids. Trimming cost V 7 bases and J 1 base, with 8 bases left between them. The DNA for the CDR3 is TGTGCCAGCATGTGGGAAAGCAATCAGCCCCAGCATTTT. Its translation is CASMWESNQPQHF.

The gene calls are TRBV3-1 (or the pseudogene TRBV3-2) and TRBJ2-1, with D maybe TRBD2 (6 bases). V was clipped by 4 bases and J by 0 bases, with 22 bases between them. The CDR3 totals 19 residues. CDR1 and CDR2 (germline): LGHDT, YNNKEL (reference sequence). The DNA of the CDR3 is TGTGCCAGCAGCCGTGGGACTCAGGGTGTGGGGAGCTCCTACAATGAGCAGTTCTTC. It codes for CASSRGTQGVGSSYNEQFF.

The table lists this clone with a count of one. The J gene is TRBJ2-1, the V gene TRBV5-1; the match to TRBD2 covers 15 bases. V lost 4 bases and J lost 2; bases outside the gene matches: 10. CDR1 is SGHRS and CDR2 is YFSETQ in the germline V gene. The CDR3 has 19 residues. CDR3 loop: CASSDGLAGGGPTYNEQFF. In DNA, the CDR3 is TGCGCCAGCAGCGACGGACTAGCGGGAGGGGGCCCTACCTACAATGAGCAGTTCTTC.

The rearrangement links TRBV19 to TRBJ1-6; tentative D call: TRBD1 (6 bases). Trimming cost V 2 bases and J 7 bases, with 12 bases left between them. The CDR3 has 15 residues. Germline assignment: CDR1 LNHDA and CDR2 SQIVND (reference sequence). CDR3 in amino acids: CASSIRTVNNSPLHF. The CDR3 DNA reads as TGTGCCAGTAGTATAAGGACAGTAAACAATTCACCCCTCCACTTT.

This clone appeared a single time. The gene calls are TRBV14 and TRBJ1-6; the D is unclear. Germline V gives CDR1 SGHDN, CDR2 FVKESK. Trimming shortened V by 3 bases and J by 8 bases, and 5 bases separated the two germline ends. CDR3 size: 12 residues. The CDR3 reads CASSQSDSPLHF. As DNA, the CDR3 is TGTGCCAGCAGCCAGTCTGATTCACCCCTCCACTTT.

The chain carries TRBV4-3 and TRBJ2-3, with TRBD2 matching 12 bases. Germline lookup yields CDR1 LGHNA and CDR2 YSLEER. V trimming: 0 bases; J trimming: 0 bases; junction bases outside the gene matches: 16. The CDR3 extends over 22 amino acids. The CDR3 spells CASSQDLPQGLAGGRSTDTQYF. The CDR3 nucleotides read TGCGCCAGCAGCCAAGATCTCCCCCAGGGACTAGCGGGCGGCAGAAGCACAGATACGCAGTATTTT.

The J gene is TRBJ1-2, the V gene TRBV6-5; D is ambiguous. V lost 6 bases, J lost 3 bases, and 11 bases lay in between. The germline V gene encodes CDR1 MNHEY and CDR2 SVGAGI. The CDR3 extends over 13 amino acids. Here the CDR3 DNA reads TGTGCCAGCAGCCTTGGGCCAGACTATGGCTACACCTTC. Its protein product is CASSLGPDYGYTF.

V usage is TRBV28 and J usage is TRBJ1-4; D remains unclear. Germline-derived CDR1 and CDR2 are MDHEN and SYDVKM. Trimming cost V 5 bases and J 0 bases, with 10 bases left between them. The CDR3 covers 15 residues. The DNA for the CDR3 is TGTGCCAGCAGTCAACCGGGTGCAACTAATGAAAAACTGTTTTTT. Protein product: CASSQPGATNEKLFF. Using reference TRBV28 and TRBJ1-4 for the parts outside the CDR3, the full variable domain is DVKVTQSSRYLVKRTGEKVFLECVQDMDHENMFWYRQDPGLGLRLIYFSYDVKMKEKGDIPEGYSVSREKKERFSLILESASTNQTSMYLCASSQPGATNEKLFFGSGTQLSVL.

The V call is TRBV19, the J call TRBJ2-7; 10 bases align to TRBD2. This CDR3 is 13 amino acids long. Germline values: CDR1 LNHDA, CDR2 SQIVND (reference sequence). With 6 bases clipped from V and 7 bases from J, the junction kept 6 bases outside the gene matches. The CDR3 loop is CASSSLAGEEQYF. CDR3 sequence (DNA): TGTGCCAGTAGCAGTCTAGCGGGAGAAGAGCAGTACTTC.

CDR3 coding DNA: TGCGCCAGCAGCCGGGCTAGCGGGCCGTACAATGAGCAGTTCTTC. As protein: CASSRASGPYNEQFF. The V gene is TRBV5-1, the J gene TRBJ2-1, with 8 bases fitting TRBD2. V lost 4 bases to trimming and J lost 4 bases; unmatched junction nucleotides: 7. The CDR3 runs to 15 residues. The V gene's germline CDR1 is SGHRS and CDR2 YFSETQ.

This clone was detected only once. The chain carries TRBV5-1 and TRBJ2-7; TRBD1 matches at 10 bases. Germline CDR1 SGHRS, CDR2 YFSETQ. The ends lost 3 bases at V and 5 bases at J; junction bases unmatched: 8. CDR3 length: 15 amino acids. The CDR3 loop reads CASSWELGQGNEQYF. The DNA for the CDR3 is TGCGCCAGCAGCTGGGAACTGGGACAGGGGAACGAGCAGTACTTC.

The rearrangement uses TRBV6-2 or TRBV6-3 and TRBJ1-5, with 7 positions matching TRBD1. Trimming at V came to 2 bases and at J to 1 base, leaving 5 bases not matched to a gene. This CDR3 has 16 residues. Per germline, CDR1 MNHEY and CDR2 SVGEGT. The CDR3 nucleotides read TGTGCCAGCAGTTACGAAAGGGGACAGAGCAATCAGCCCCAGCATTTT. The encoded protein is CASSYERGQSNQPQHF.

The rearrangement uses TRBV28 and TRBJ1-1, with a weak D call TRBD1 (5 bases). Germline CDR1 is MDHEN and CDR2 is SYDVKM. CDR3 length: 12 amino acids. V lost 9 bases, J lost 7 bases, and 15 bases lay in between. CDR3 region: CASLPHGGEAFF. In DNA form, the CDR3 reads TGTGCCAGTTTACCACATGGGGGTGAAGCTTTCTTT.